The clone carrying this T cell receptor beta chain was seen a few times. The antigen is unknown. Universal primer sites and UMIs were introduced during 5'RACE template-switching synthesis of TCR cDNA. Each CDR3 protein is one row after TCRdb ran MiXCR on the 5' RACE reads. The data show around 300,000 distinct CDR3 sequences, 13% seen once. This record comes from a study of T cells after yellow fever vaccination. Notes on the study in general: Post-booster repertoires again held most primary-vaccination clones (just under 97% CD4, roughly 90% CD8). FACS-sorted repertoires could harbor abundant contaminating bulk-population clonotypes.

Germline loops: CDR1 SGHTA, CDR2 FQGNSA. The length of the CDR3 is 15 residues. V was trimmed by 5 bases and J by 8 bases, leaving 20 bases between them. Sequenced material: CD4+ T cells sorted from PBMCs, taken 45 days after the yellow fever booster vaccination. This TCR was recovered from a man aged 30 to 39 who received the YFV17D yellow fever vaccine. The gene calls are TRBV7-2 and TRBJ2-3; possibly TRBD1 or TRBD2 for D (7 bases each). Here the CDR3 DNA reads TGTGCCAGCAGCAGGGAGGGGGCGTTGGAGGTTACGCAGTATTTT. It is translated as CASSREGALEVTQYF.